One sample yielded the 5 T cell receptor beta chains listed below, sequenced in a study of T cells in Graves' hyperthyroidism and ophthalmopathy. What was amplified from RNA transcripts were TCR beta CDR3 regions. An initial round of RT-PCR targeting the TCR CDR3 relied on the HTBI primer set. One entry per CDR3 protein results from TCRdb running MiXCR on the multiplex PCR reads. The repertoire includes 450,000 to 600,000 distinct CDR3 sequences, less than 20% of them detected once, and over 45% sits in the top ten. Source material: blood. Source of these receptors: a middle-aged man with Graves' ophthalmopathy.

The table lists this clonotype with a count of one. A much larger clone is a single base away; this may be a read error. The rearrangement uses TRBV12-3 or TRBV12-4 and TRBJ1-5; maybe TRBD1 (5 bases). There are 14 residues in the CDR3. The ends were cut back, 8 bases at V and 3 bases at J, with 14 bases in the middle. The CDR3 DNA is TGTGCCAGCGGAATTGACAGCCCCAATCAGCCCCAGCATTTT. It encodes CASGIDSPNQPQHF.

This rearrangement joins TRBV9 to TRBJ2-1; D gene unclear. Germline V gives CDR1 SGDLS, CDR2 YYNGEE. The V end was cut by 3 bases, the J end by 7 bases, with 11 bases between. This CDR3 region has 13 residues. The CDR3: CASSGRVGNEQFF. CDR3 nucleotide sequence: TGTGCCAGCAGCGGCCGGGTCGGTAATGAGCAGTTCTTC.

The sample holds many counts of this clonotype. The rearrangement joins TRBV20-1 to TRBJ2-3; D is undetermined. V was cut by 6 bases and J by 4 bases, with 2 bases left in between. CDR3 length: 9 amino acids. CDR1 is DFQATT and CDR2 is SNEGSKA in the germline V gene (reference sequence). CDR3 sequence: CSAPDTQYF. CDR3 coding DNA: TGCAGTGCCCCAGATACGCAGTATTTT.

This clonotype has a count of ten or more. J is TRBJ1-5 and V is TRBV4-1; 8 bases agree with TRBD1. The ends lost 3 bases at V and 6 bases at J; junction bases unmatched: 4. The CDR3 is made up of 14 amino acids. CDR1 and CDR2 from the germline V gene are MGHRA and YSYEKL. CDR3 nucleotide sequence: TGCGCCAGCAGCCACCAGGGGGCGGGTCAGCCCCAGCATTTT. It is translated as CASSHQGAGQPQHF.

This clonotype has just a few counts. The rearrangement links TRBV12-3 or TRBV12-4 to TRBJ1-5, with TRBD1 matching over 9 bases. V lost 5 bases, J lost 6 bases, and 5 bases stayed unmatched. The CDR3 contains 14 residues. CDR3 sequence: CASSNRGRSQPQHF. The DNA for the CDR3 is TGTGCCAGCAGTAACAGGGGGCGCAGTCAGCCCCAGCATTTT.